This T cell receptor beta chain comes out of a study of T-cell memory formation after mild COVID-19. Across the study: For the most part, TCR clusters were specific to one donor.

Only a few counts were recorded for this clonotype. The antigen remains unidentified. TCRdb itself ran the 5' RACE reads through MiXCR, one entry per CDR3 protein. The sample shows about 280,000 distinct CDR3 sequences, approximately 7.6% of them seen only once. Regarding the study as a whole: Some clones that responded were present in memory (sampled pre-infection), which suggests cross-reactive memory joined. The main location of contracting CD4+ clones was CM and EM, and that of contracting CD8+ clones was EMRA.

This clonotype was sampled from a man between 18 and 35 years old who had mild COVID-19 (a few samples of this study predate the infection). Cell type and time point are not known. Sequencing used PBMCs or a T cell subset sorted from them (not recorded which).

CDR3 sequence (DNA): TGTGCCAGCACCGGGACAGGGGGCCTTGGCTACACCTTC. Residues: CASTGTGGLGYTF. The chain combines TRBV6-5 with TRBJ1-2, with 12 bases matching TRBD1. CDR3 length: 13 residues. Germline CDR1 reads MNHEY; CDR2 reads SVGAGI. The V segment lost 7 bases and the J segment 7 bases; nucleotides outside the gene matches: 4.